These 28 T cell receptor beta chains share one sample of origin, sequenced in a study of blood T cell repertoires in COVID-19. Sequencing was performed with immunoSEQ multiplex PCR; in TCRdb, only in-frame clones are kept and a portion is missing. Altogether fewer than 300,000 clones are present, approximately 92% being singletons, with the ten largest covering around 1.1%. The sample consisted of PBMCs or T cells enriched from blood (not recorded which). These TCRs come from a woman in her twenties or thirties who had recovered from COVID-19.

The V call is TRBV24-1, the J call TRBJ2-4; weak D call: TRBD1 (6 bases). The CDR3 extends over 16 amino acids. The germline V gene encodes CDR1 KGHDR and CDR2 SFDVKD. With 3 bases removed from V and 3 bases from J, the gap between germline ends came to 14 bases. CDR3 nucleotides: TGTGCCACCAGTGATCCTCACGGACAGCACAAAAACATTCAGTACTTC. As protein: CATSDPHGQHKNIQYF.

This clone showed up just once. This sequence joins TRBV9 and TRBJ2-1; 7 positions match TRBD2. V trimming: 0 bases; J trimming: 9 bases; junction bases outside the gene matches: 3. This CDR3 is 13 amino acids long. From germline, CDR1 is SGDLS and CDR2 YYNGEE. The CDR3 DNA sequence: TGTGCCAGCAGCGTAGATGCGGGAGCTGAGCAGTTCTTC. This encodes CASSVDAGAEQFF.

This chain connects TRBV28 to TRBJ2-7, with D perhaps TRBD1 (6 bases). Germline lookup yields CDR1 MDHEN and CDR2 SYDVKM. The V and J ends lost 5 bases and 6 bases respectively, with 14 bases between them. The CDR3 totals 13 residues. The CDR3 spells CASSRTVTREQYF. The CDR3 bases are TGTGCCAGCAGTAGGACAGTCACCCGCGAGCAGTACTTC.

This clone was observed once. This chain uses TRBV14 with TRBJ2-5, with 9 bases lining up with TRBD1. Trimming at V came to 0 bases and at J to 0 bases, leaving 11 bases not matched to a gene. The CDR3 totals 19 residues. Germline V gives CDR1 SGHDN, CDR2 FVKESK. CDR3 coding DNA: TGTGCCAGCAGCCAAGATGGTTACCGGGACAGGGATTACCAAGAGACCCAGTACTTC. As protein: CASSQDGYRDRDYQETQYF.

This chain connects TRBV10-3 to TRBJ2-2, with TRBD2 matching 7 bases. J lost 1 base, V lost 7 bases, and 6 bases had no gene match. This CDR3 is built from 15 residues. Germline assignment: CDR1 ENHRY and CDR2 SYGVKD. The CDR3, as DNA: TGTGCCATCACCCGAGGGGAGGGGAACACCGGGGAGCTGTTTTTT. Translated: CAITRGEGNTGELFF.

The chain links TRBV9 to TRBJ2-2; TRBD2 matches 10 bases. V dropped 2 bases and J dropped 1; count of bases not matched to a gene: 5. The CDR3 contains 17 residues. Germline CDR1 SGDLS, CDR2 YYNGEE. DNA for the CDR3: TGTGCCAGCAGCGTCCTAGCGGGAGCCCTGAACACCGGGGAGCTGTTTTTT. Its protein product is CASSVLAGALNTGELFF.

This chain uses TRBV4-3 with TRBJ1-5; D may be TRBD1 (6 bases). V lost 0 bases and J lost 9, with 9 bases in between. This CDR3 spans 13 amino acids. The germline gives CDR1 LGHNA, CDR2 YSLEER. CDR3 nucleotide sequence: TGCGCCAGCAGCCAAGAAACAGGGTGGCCCCAGCATTTT. It translates to CASSQETGWPQHF.

This clone appeared once. CDR3 loop: CSVESRQGETQYF. The CDR3 bases are TGCAGCGTTGAATCTAGACAGGGAGAGACCCAGTACTTC. This rearrangement joins TRBV29-1 to TRBJ2-5, with 7 bases lining up with TRBD1. The CDR3 runs 13 residues. Germline V lookup: CDR1 SQVTM, CDR2 ANQGSEA. V shed 2 bases and J 4 bases; nucleotides not matched to a gene: 4.

CDR3 sequence reads: CASRTGAPVDTIYF. CDR3 nucleotide sequence: TGTGCCAGTAGAACAGGAGCCCCCGTGGACACCATATATTTT. The gene calls are TRBV19 and TRBJ1-3, with D possibly TRBD1 on 5 matching bases. Germline CDR1 and CDR2: LNHDA and SQIVND (reference sequence). V lost 6 bases to trimming and J lost 8 bases, with 17 bases between them. The CDR3 length is 14 residues.

This CDR3 reads CASSQAPARGTSGNTIYF. In DNA, the CDR3 is TGCGCCAGCAGCCAAGCCCCCGCTCGGGGGACTAGTGGAAACACCATATATTTT. The chain couples TRBV4-1 to TRBJ1-3; maybe TRBD1 (5 bases). The V end was cut by 1 base, the J end by 3 bases, with 19 bases between. The CDR3 contains 18 residues. Germline assignment: CDR1 MGHRA and CDR2 YSYEKL.

This clone came up a few times. The V gene is TRBV15, the J gene TRBJ1-2; D is undetermined. Looked up from germline, CDR1 is LNHNV and CDR2 is YYDKDF (reference sequence). The CDR3 is made up of 15 amino acids. V gave up 0 bases and J gave up 2 bases, with 10 bases separating them. In nucleotides, the CDR3 is TGTGCCACCAGCAGAGAGGCCCGGGGAAACTATGGCTACACCTTC. It is translated as CATSREARGNYGYTF.

The chain links TRBV6-2 or TRBV6-3 to TRBJ1-2, with TRBD1 identical over 7 bases. This CDR3 contains 15 residues. CDR1 is MNHEY and CDR2 is SVGEGT in the germline V gene. Losses at the gene ends were 5 bases for V and 3 bases for J; bases not matched to a gene: 9. The CDR3 sequence is CASSTQGQRYYGYTF. The CDR3 DNA is TGTGCCAGCAGTACGCAGGGACAGCGATACTATGGCTACACCTTC.

The chain has TRBV28 and TRBJ1-4, with unresolved D. From germline, CDR1 is MDHEN and CDR2 SYDVKM. V lost 5 bases and J 3 bases, leaving 13 bases between the germline ends. This CDR3 comprises 15 residues. The CDR3 region has the DNA TGTGCCAGCAGTACCCCGACAAGAGCTAATGAAAAACTGTTTTTT. Protein product: CASSTPTRANEKLFF.

This clone was observed a single time. The CDR3 coding sequence is TGTGCCAGCAGTTCCCGAGGGAATTCACCCCTCCACTTT. Encoded protein: CASSSRGNSPLHF. The rearrangement joins TRBV12-3 or TRBV12-4 to TRBJ1-6; D is unresolved. The CDR3 runs to 13 residues. Trimming shortened V by 4 bases and J by 7 bases, and 8 bases separated the two germline ends.

The chain employs TRBV7-9 and TRBJ1-1; TRBD1 agrees at 10 bases. CDR3 length equals 19 residues. Germline assignment: CDR1 SEHNR and CDR2 FQNEAQ (reference sequence). After removal of 7 bases from V and 1 base from J, the junction contained 18 bases not matched to a gene. The CDR3 here is CASTRDRGEGLTPNTEAFF. The CDR3 DNA reads TGTGCCAGCACCAGGGACAGGGGAGAGGGTTTGACCCCGAACACTGAAGCTTTCTTT.

The chain joins TRBV7-8 to TRBJ1-5, with TRBD1 matching 9 bases. With 5 bases clipped from V and 2 bases from J, the junction kept 4 bases outside the gene matches. The CDR3 has 15 residues. Germline assignment: CDR1 SGHVS and CDR2 FQNEAQ. The CDR3 sequence is CASSGRDRGNQPQHF. Here the CDR3 DNA reads TGTGCCAGCAGCGGCCGGGACAGGGGCAATCAGCCCCAGCATTTT.

This rearrangement joins TRBV11-3 to TRBJ2-3; 8 nucleotides align to TRBD1. Per germline, CDR1 SGHNT and CDR2 YENEEA. The CDR3 sequence is 17 residues long. The junction had 11 bases not matched to a gene; V was cut back by 5 bases and J by 1 base. The DNA for the CDR3 is TGTGCCAGCAGCAGACGACAGGGGAGTTCACGCACAGATACGCAGTATTTT. Its translation: CASSRRQGSSRTDTQYF.

This rearrangement joins TRBV6-5 to TRBJ1-6, with 8 bases aligning to TRBD1. This CDR3 is 13 amino acids long. CDR1 is MNHEY and CDR2 is SVGAGI in the germline V gene. J gave up 7 bases and V 6 bases, and 2 bases lay outside the gene matches. The CDR3 spells CASRTGENSPLHF. The CDR3 region has the DNA TGTGCCAGCAGGACAGGGGAAAATTCACCCCTCCACTTT.

V usage is TRBV9 and J usage is TRBJ2-1, with 11 bases lining up with TRBD2. Per germline, CDR1 SGDLS and CDR2 YYNGEE. This CDR3 has 13 residues. V was pared by 7 bases and J by 4 bases, with 1 base of the junction left unmatched. The DNA for the CDR3 is TGTGCCAGCGCTAGCGGGGGGTACAATGAGCAGTTCTTC. Its translation is CASASGGYNEQFF.

This clone came up once. The genes are TRBV7-3 and TRBJ2-5; D might be TRBD1 (5 bases). This CDR3 region has 14 residues. In germline, CDR1 is SGHTA, CDR2 FQGTGA. The V end was cut by 1 base, the J end by 2 bases, with 8 bases between. In DNA form, the CDR3 reads TGTGCCAGCAGCTTAATTTCAGGGCAAGAGACCCAGTACTTC. It translates to CASSLISGQETQYF.

The chain uses TRBV5-1 and TRBJ1-1; a possible D gene is TRBD1 (5 bases). CDR1 SGHRS and CDR2 YFSETQ come from the germline V gene. The CDR3 is made up of 14 amino acids. The germline V and J ends were trimmed by 4 bases and 2 bases, with 12 bases remaining between them. CDR3 residues: CASSTGTANTEAFF. The CDR3, as DNA: TGCGCCAGCAGCACCGGGACTGCTAACACTGAAGCTTTCTTT. Based on the CDR3 plus reference TRBV5-1 and TRBJ1-1, the full variable domain is KAGVTQTPRYLIKTRGQQVTLSCSPISGHRSVSWYQQTPGQGLQFLFEYFSETQRNKGNFPGRFSGRQFSNSRSEMNVSTLELGDSALYLCASSTGTANTEAFFGQGTRLTVV.

The V call is TRBV6-5, the J call TRBJ2-7; a weak D match, TRBD2 (6 bases). The germline V gene has CDR1 MNHEY and CDR2 SVGAGI. The CDR3 runs 13 residues. The V end lost 5 bases, the J end lost 4 bases, and 12 bases lay between the germline ends. The CDR3: CASSRERKYEQYF. The CDR3 nucleotides read TGTGCCAGCAGTCGGGAGCGGAAATACGAGCAGTACTTC.

The chain carries TRBV5-4 and TRBJ2-2; possibly TRBD2 for D (6 bases). The V and J ends lost 4 bases and 3 bases respectively, with 13 bases between them. The CDR3 extends over 15 amino acids. The germline gives CDR1 SGHNT, CDR2 YYREEE (reference sequence). DNA for the CDR3: TGTGCCAGCAGCCTGGATCCGGGGGACACCGGGGAGCTGTTTTTT. It specifies CASSLDPGDTGELFF.

Here the CDR3 reads CASGLTQGTEAFF. The CDR3 DNA follows: TGTGCTAGTGGTTTAACGCAGGGCACTGAAGCTTTCTTT. This chain joins TRBV12-5 and TRBJ1-1; a weak D match, TRBD1 (5 bases). This CDR3 region has 13 residues. Trimming took 3 bases from V and 4 from J, leaving 9 bases between them. From germline, CDR1 is LGHNT and CDR2 FRNRAP. Supplemented by reference TRBV12-5 and TRBJ1-1, the full variable domain reads DARVTQTPRHKVTEMGQEVTMRCQPILGHNTVFWYRQTMMQGLELLAYFRNRAPLDDSGMPKDRFSAEMPDATLATLKIQPSEPRDSAVYFCASGLTQGTEAFFGQGTRLTVV.

The rearrangement joins TRBV7-2 to TRBJ2-1, with TRBD2 identical over 10 bases. The CDR3 runs to 15 residues. Per the germline V gene, CDR1 is SGHTA and CDR2 is FQGNSA. Unmatched junction bases numbered 4, after V lost 4 bases and J lost 4 bases. CDR3 residues: CASSYTSGEYNEQFF. DNA of the CDR3: TGTGCCAGCAGCTACACTAGCGGGGAGTACAATGAGCAGTTCTTC.

The rearrangement joins TRBV28 to TRBJ1-2, with D possibly TRBD1 on 5 matching bases. V shed 7 bases and J shed 4 bases, with 13 bases lying between them. CDR3 length equals 13 residues. Per the germline V gene, CDR1 is MDHEN and CDR2 is SYDVKM. Written as DNA, the CDR3 is TGTGCCAGCACCTTGGGGGGTTCCTATGGCTACACCTTC. It codes for CASTLGGSYGYTF.

The rearrangement uses TRBV27 and TRBJ1-1; D may be TRBD1 (6 bases). Germline V CDR1 and CDR2: MNHEY, SMNVEV (reference sequence). V gave up 8 bases and J gave up 11 bases, with 24 bases separating them. This CDR3 is built from 14 residues. DNA of the CDR3: TGTGCCAGCGGACTGTTACAGGGAGCGGGGGATGCTTTCTTT. Translating it yields CASGLLQGAGDAFF.

The genes are TRBV28 and TRBJ2-2; 7 nucleotides agree with TRBD1. The trim removed 2 bases at V and 4 bases at J, leaving 13 bases unmatched. The CDR3 is made up of 18 amino acids. Germline CDR1 and CDR2: MDHEN and SYDVKM. The CDR3 bases are TGTGCCAGCAGTTTACGCCTACCAGGGGGTACTTTCACCGGGGAGCTGTTTTTT. Amino acid sequence: CASSLRLPGGTFTGELFF.